The clone carrying this T cell receptor (beta chain) came up many times. Its antigen is unknown. The entry originates in a study of response to subunit inactivated influenza vaccine. Findings of the study overall: It was suggested by the authors that few new T cells are recruited by each seasonal influenza vaccination.

Germline CDR1 and CDR2: SGHTA and FQGNSA. Trimming pared 4 bases from V and 6 bases from J, leaving 13 bases between. The CDR3 length is 15 residues. TCRdb reprocessed the RT-PCR reads via MiXCR and lists one record per CDR3 protein. The repertoire holds 700,000 to 800,000 distinct CDR3 sequences, with around a sixth as singletons. The rearrangement joins TRBV7-2 to TRBJ1-6; perhaps TRBD1 as D (5 bases). This TCR came from a man aged 45-65 years who received an inactivated influenza vaccine. Sequenced material: PBMCs from blood, taken 4 to 6 days after vaccination. The CDR3 DNA reads as TGTGCCAGCAGCTCGGACGGGGGTGGTAATTCACCCCTCCACTTT. As protein: CASSSDGGGNSPLHF.